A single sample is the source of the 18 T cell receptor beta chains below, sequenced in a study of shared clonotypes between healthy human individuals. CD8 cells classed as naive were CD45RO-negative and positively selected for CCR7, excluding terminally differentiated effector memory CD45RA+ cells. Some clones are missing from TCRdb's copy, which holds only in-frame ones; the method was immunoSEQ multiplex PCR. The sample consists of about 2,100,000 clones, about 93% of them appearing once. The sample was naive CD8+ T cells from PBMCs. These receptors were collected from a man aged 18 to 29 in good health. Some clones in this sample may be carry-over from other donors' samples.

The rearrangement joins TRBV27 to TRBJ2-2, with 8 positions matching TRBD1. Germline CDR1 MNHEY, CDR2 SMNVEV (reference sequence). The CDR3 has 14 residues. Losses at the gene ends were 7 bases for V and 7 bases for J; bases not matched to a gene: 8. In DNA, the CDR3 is TGTGCCAGCACAGTTCAGGGGGCTAGCGGGGAGCTGTTTTTT. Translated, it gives CASTVQGASGELFF.

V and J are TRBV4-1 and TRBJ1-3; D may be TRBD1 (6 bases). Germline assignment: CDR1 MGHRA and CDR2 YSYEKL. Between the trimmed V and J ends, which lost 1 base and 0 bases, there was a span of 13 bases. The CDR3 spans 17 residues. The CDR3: CASSQARQAYSGNTIYF. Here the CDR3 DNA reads TGCGCCAGCAGCCAAGCCAGACAGGCGTACTCTGGAAACACCATATATTTT.

Here the CDR3 reads CASSTSGGYTYEQYF. The CDR3, as DNA: TGTGCCAGCAGCACCTCAGGGGGCTACACCTACGAGCAGTACTTC. The chain employs TRBV6-1 and TRBJ2-7, with 8 bases identical to TRBD1. This CDR3 has 15 residues. J lost 2 bases, V lost 6 bases, and 9 bases had no gene match. Germline V gene sequence: CDR1 MNHNS, CDR2 SASEGT.

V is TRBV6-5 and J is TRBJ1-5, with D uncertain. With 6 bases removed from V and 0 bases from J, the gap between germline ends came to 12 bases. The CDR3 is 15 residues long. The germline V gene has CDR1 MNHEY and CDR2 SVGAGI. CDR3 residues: CASSPQAYSNQPQHF. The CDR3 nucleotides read TGTGCCAGCAGCCCCCAGGCGTATAGCAATCAGCCCCAGCATTTT.

CDR3 loop: CAGQEGAFGELFF. CDR3 sequence (DNA): TGTGCCGGGCAGGAGGGGGCTTTCGGGGAGCTGTTTTTT. This rearrangement joins TRBV30 to TRBJ2-2; the D gene is possibly TRBD1 (7 bases). The CDR3 sequence is 13 residues long. CDR1 is GTSNPN, CDR2 SVGIG, per germline (reference sequence). Trimming left V 8 bases short and J 7 bases short, with 17 bases between.

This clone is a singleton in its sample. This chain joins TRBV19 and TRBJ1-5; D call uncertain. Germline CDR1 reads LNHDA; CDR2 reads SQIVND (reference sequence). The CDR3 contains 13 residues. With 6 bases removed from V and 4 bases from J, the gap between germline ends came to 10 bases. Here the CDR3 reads CASSPVRNQPQHF. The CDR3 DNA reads TGTGCCAGTAGCCCGGTAAGAAATCAGCCCCAGCATTTT.

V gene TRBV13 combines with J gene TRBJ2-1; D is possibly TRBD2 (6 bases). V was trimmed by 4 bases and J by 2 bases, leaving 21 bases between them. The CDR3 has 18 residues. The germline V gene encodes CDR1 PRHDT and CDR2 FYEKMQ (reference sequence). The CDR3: CASSYSPLSWEAYNEQFF. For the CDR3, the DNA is TGTGCCAGCAGCTACAGCCCCCTTAGTTGGGAGGCCTACAATGAGCAGTTCTTC. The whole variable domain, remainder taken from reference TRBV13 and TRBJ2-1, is AAGVIQSPRHLIKEKRETATLKCYPIPRHDTVYWYQQGPGQDPQFLISFYEKMQSDKGSIPDRFSAQQFSDYHSELNMSSLELGDSALYFCASSYSPLSWEAYNEQFFGPGTRLTVL.

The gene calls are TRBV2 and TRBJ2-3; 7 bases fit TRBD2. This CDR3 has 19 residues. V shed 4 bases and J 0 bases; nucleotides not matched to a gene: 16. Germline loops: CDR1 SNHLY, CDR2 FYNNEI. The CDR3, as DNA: TGTGCCAGCAGTGTCTCTTGGCTAGCGGAGATATCTAGCACAGATACGCAGTATTTT. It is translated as CASSVSWLAEISSTDTQYF. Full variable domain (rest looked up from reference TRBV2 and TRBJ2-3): EPEVTQTPSHQVTQMGQEVILRCVPISNHLYFYWYRQILGQKVEFLVSFYNNEISEKSEIFDDQFSVERPDGSNFTLKIRSTKLEDSAMYFCASSVSWLAEISSTDTQYFGPGTRLTVL.

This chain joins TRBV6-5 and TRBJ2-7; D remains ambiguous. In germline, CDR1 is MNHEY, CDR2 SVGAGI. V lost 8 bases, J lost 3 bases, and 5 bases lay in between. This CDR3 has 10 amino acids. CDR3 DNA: TGTGCCAGCGGCCACTACGAGCAGTACTTC. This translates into CASGHYEQYF.

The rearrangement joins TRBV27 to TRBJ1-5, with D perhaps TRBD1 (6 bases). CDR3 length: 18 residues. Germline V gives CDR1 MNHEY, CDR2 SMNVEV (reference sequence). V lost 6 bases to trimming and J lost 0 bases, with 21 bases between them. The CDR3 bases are TGTGCCAGCAGATCAACCGGGACACTCGCCCGTAGCAATCAGCCCCAGCATTTT. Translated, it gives CASRSTGTLARSNQPQHF.

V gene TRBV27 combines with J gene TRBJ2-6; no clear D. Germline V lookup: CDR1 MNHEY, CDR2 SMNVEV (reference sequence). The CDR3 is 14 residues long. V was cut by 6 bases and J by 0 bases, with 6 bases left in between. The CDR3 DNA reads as TGTGCCAGCAGACCCCGCTCTGGGGCCAACGTCCTGACTTTC. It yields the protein CASRPRSGANVLTF.

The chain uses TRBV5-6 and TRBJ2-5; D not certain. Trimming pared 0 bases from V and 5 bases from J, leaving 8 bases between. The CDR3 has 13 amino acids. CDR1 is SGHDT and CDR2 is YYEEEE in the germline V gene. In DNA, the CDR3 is TGTGCCAGCAGCTTGGGGCAGATGGAGACCCAGTACTTC. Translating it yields CASSLGQMETQYF.

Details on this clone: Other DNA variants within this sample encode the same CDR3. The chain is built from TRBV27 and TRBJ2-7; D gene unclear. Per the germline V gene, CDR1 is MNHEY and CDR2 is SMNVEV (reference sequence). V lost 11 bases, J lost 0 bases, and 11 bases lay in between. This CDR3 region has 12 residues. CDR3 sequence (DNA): TGTGCCTCCCGAGGTGGCTCCTACGAGCAGTACTTC. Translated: CASRGGSYEQYF.

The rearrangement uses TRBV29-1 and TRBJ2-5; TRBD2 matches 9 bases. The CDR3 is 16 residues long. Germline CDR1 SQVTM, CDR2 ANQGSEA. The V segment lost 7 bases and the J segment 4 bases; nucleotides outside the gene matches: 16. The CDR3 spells CSALLREGPYVETQYF. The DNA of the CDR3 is TGCAGCGCCCTTTTGCGGGAGGGCCCTTACGTAGAGACCCAGTACTTC.

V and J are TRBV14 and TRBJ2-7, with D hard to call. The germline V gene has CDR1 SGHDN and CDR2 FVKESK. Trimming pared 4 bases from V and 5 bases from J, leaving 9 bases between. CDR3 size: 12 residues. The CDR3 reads CASSPYTHEQYF. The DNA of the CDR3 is TGTGCCAGCAGCCCCTATACCCACGAGCAGTACTTC. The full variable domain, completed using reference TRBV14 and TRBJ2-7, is EAGVTQFPSHSVIEKGQTVTLRCDPISGHDNLYWYRRVMGKEIKFLLHFVKESKQDESGMPNNRFLAERTGGTYSTLKVQPAELEDSGVYFCASSPYTHEQYFGPGTRLTVT.

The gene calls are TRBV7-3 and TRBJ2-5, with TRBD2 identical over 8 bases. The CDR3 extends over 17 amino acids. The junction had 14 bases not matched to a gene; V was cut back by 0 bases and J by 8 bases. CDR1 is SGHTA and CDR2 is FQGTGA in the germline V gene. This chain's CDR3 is CASSLTPAGVTATTQYF. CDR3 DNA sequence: TGTGCCAGCAGCTTAACGCCAGCGGGAGTGACGGCCACTACCCAGTACTTC.

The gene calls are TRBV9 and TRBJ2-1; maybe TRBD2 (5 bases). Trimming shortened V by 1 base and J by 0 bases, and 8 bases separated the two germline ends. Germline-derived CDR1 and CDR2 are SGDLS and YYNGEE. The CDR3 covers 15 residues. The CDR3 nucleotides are TGTGCCAGCAGCGTAAATGCGGGCTCCTACAATGAGCAGTTCTTC. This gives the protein CASSVNAGSYNEQFF.

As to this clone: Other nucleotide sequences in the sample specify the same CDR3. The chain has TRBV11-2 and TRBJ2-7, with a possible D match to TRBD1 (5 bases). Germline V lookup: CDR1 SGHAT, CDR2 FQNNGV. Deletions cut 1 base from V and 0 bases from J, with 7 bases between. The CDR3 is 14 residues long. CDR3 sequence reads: CASSLVGLSYEQYF. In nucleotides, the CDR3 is TGTGCCAGCAGCTTAGTGGGGCTCTCCTACGAGCAGTACTTC.